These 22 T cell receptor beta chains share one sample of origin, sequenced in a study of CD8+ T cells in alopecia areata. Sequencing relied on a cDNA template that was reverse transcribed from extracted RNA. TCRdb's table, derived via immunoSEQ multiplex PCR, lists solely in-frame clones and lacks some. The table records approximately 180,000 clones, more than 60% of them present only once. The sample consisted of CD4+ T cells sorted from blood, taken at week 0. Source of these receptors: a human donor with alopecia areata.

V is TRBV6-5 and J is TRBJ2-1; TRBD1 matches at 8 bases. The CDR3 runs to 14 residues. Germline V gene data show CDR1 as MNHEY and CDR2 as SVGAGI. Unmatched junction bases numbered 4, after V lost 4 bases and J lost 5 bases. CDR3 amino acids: CASSSGQGNNEQFF. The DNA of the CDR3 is TGTGCCAGCAGTTCCGGACAGGGCAACAATGAGCAGTTCTTC.

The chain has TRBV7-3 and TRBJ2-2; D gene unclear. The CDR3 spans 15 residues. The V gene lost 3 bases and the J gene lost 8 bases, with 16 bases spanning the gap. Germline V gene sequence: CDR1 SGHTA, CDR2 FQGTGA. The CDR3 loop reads CASSFGGANSGELFF. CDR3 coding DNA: TGTGCCAGCAGCTTCGGTGGCGCTAACTCAGGGGAGCTGTTTTTT.

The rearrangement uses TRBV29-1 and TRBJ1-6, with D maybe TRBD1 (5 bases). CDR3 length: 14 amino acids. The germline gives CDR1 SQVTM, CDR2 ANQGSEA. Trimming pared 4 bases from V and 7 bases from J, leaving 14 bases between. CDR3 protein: CSVGDPSGNSPLHF. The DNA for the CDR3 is TGCAGCGTTGGGGACCCCAGTGGGAATTCACCCCTCCACTTT.

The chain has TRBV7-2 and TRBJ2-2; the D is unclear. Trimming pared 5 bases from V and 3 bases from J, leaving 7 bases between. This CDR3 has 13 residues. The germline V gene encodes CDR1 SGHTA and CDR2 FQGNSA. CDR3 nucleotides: TGTGCCAGCAGCCGACCGTACACCGGGGAGCTGTTTTTT. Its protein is CASSRPYTGELFF.

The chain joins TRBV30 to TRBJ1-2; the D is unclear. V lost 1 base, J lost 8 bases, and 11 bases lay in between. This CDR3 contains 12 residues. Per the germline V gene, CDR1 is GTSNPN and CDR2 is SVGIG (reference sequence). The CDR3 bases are TGTGCCTGGAGTGAGGTCCTTAAGGGCTACACCTTC. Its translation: CAWSEVLKGYTF. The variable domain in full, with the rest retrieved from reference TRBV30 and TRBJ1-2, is SQTIHQWPATLVQPVGSPLSLECTVEGTSNPNLYWYRQAAGRGLQLLFYSVGIGQISSEVPQNLSASRPQDRQFILSSKKLLLSDSGFYLCAWSEVLKGYTFGSGTRLTVV.

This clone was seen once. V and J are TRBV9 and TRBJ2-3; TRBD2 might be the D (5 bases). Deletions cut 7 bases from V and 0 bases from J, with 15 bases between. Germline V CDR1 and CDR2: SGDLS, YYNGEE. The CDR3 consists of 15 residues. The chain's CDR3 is CASGRSGASTDTQYF. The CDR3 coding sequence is TGTGCCAGCGGTAGGAGCGGTGCTAGCACAGATACGCAGTATTTT.

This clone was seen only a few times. The CDR3 sequence: CSVVNSGRTDTQYF. Here the CDR3 DNA reads TGCAGCGTTGTAAATTCCGGTCGTACAGATACGCAGTATTTT. The V gene is TRBV29-1, the J gene TRBJ2-3; D unclear. Looked up from germline, CDR1 is SQVTM and CDR2 is ANQGSEA. Trimming left V 4 bases short and J 3 bases short, with 14 bases between. The CDR3 consists of 14 residues.

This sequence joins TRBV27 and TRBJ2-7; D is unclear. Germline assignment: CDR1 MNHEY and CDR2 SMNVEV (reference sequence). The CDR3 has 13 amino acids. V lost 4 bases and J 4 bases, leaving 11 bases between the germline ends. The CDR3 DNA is TGTGCCAGCAGTTGGGCCAGGCAGTACGAGCAGTACTTC. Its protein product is CASSWARQYEQYF.

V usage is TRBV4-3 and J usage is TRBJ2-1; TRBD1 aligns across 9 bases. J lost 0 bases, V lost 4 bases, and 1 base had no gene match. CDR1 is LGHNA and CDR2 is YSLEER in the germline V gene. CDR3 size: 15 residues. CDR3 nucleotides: TGCGCCAGCAGCCCGGGACAGGGCTCCTACAATGAGCAGTTCTTC. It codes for CASSPGQGSYNEQFF.

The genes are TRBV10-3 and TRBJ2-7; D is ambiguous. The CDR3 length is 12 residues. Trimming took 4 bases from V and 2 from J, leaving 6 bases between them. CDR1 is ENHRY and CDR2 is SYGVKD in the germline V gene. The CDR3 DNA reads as TGTGCCATCAGTGCGGCAGCCTACGAGCAGTACTTC. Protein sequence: CAISAAAYEQYF.

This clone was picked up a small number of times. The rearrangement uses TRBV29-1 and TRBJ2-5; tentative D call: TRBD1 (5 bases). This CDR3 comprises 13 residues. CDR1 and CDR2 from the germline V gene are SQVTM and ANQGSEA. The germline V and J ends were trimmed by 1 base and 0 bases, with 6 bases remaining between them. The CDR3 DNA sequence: TGCAGCGTTGAAGGACAGCACCAAGAGACCCAGTACTTC. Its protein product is CSVEGQHQETQYF.

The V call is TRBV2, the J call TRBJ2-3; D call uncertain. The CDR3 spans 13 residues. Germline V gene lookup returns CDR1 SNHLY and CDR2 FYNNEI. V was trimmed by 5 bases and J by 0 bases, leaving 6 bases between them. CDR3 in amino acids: CASSPISTDTQYF. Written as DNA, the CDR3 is TGTGCCAGCAGTCCGATAAGCACAGATACGCAGTATTTT.

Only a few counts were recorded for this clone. Here the CDR3 reads CASRVKGSYEQYF. In DNA form, the CDR3 reads TGCGCCAGCAGGGTGAAGGGCTCCTACGAGCAGTACTTC. The chain carries TRBV4-1 and TRBJ2-7; no reliable D call. The V gene's germline CDR1 is MGHRA and CDR2 YSYEKL. This CDR3 is 13 amino acids long. Trimming removed 6 bases at V and 0 bases at J, with 9 bases between.

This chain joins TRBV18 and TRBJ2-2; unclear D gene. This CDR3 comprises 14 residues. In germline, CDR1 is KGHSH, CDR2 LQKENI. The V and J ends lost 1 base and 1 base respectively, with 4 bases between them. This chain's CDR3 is CASSPRQNTGELFF. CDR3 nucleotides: TGTGCCAGCTCACCACGACAGAACACCGGGGAGCTGTTTTTT. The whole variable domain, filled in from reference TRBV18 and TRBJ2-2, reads NAGVMQNPRHLVRRRGQEARLRCSPMKGHSHVYWYRQLPEEGLKFMVYLQKENIIDESGMPKERFSAEFPKEGPSILRIQQVVRGDSAAYFCASSPRQNTGELFFGEGSRLTVL.

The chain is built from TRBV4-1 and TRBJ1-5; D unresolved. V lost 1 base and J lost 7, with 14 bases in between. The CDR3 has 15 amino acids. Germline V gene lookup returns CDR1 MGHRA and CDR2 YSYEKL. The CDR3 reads CASSQVPELSQPQHF. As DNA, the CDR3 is TGCGCCAGCAGCCAAGTCCCAGAGCTTTCGCAGCCCCAGCATTTT.

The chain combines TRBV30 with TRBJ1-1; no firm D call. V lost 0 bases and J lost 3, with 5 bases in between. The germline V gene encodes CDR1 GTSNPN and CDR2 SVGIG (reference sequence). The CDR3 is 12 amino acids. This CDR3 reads CAWSVQDTEAFF. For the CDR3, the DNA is TGTGCCTGGAGTGTACAAGACACTGAAGCTTTCTTT.

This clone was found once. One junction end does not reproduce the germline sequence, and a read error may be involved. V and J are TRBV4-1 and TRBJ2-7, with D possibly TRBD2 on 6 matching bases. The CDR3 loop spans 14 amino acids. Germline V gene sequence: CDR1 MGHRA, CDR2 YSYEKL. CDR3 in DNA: TGTGCCAGCAGCCCAGGACTACCCCCCTACGAGCAGTACTTC. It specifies CASSPGLPPYEQYF.

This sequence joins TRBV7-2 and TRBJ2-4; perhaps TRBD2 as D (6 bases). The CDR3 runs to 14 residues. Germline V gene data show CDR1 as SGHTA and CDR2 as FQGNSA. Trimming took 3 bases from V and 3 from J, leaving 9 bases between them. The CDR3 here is CASSLYGGKNIQYF. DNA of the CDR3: TGTGCCAGCAGCTTGTACGGGGGCAAAAACATTCAGTACTTC.

The CDR3 DNA reads as TGTGCCTCGTCCGGGGTGGAGAGCTATGGCTACACCTTC. Translated: CASSGVESYGYTF. The chain employs TRBV30 and TRBJ1-2; D is undetermined. The CDR3 is made up of 13 amino acids. Per germline, CDR1 GTSNPN and CDR2 SVGIG (reference sequence). The ends were cut back, 7 bases at V and 4 bases at J, with 16 bases in the middle.

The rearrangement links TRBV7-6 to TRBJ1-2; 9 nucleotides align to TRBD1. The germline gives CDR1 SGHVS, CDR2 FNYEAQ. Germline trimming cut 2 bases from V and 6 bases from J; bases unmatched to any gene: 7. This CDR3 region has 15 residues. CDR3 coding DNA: TGTGCCAGCAGCTTATCCCCGACAGGGGGTGATGGCTACACCTTC. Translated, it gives CASSLSPTGGDGYTF.

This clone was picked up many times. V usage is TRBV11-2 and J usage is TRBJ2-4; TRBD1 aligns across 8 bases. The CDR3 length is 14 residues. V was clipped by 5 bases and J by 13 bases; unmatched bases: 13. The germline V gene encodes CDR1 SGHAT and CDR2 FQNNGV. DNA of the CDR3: TGTGCCAGCAGCGCCCCCCCGACAGGGGTCGGGCAGTACTTC. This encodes CASSAPPTGVGQYF.

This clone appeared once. The DNA of the CDR3 is TGTGCCAGCAGCTTCCACAGCCTGAACACTGAAGCTTTCTTT. It yields the protein CASSFHSLNTEAFF. The chain couples TRBV7-8 to TRBJ1-1, with D unclear. Per the germline V gene, CDR1 is SGHVS and CDR2 is FQNEAQ. The CDR3 loop spans 14 amino acids. V gave up 3 bases and J gave up 0 bases, with 8 bases separating them.